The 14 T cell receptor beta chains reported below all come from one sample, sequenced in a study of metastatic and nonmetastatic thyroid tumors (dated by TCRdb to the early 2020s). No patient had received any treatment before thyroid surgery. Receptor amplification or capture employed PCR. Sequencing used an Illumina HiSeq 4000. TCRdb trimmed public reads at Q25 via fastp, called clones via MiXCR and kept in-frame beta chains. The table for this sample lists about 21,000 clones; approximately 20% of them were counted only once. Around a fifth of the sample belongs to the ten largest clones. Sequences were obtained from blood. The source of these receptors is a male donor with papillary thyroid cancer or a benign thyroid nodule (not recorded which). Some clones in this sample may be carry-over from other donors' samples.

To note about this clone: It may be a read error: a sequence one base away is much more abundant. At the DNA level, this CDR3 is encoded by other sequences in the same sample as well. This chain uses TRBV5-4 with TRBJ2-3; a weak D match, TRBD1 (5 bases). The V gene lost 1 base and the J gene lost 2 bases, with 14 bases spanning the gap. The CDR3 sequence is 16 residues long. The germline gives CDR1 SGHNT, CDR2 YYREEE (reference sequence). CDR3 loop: CASSLRQGYYTDTQYF. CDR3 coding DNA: TGTGCCAGCAGCTTGCGCCAGGGCTATTACACAGATACGCAGTATTTT.

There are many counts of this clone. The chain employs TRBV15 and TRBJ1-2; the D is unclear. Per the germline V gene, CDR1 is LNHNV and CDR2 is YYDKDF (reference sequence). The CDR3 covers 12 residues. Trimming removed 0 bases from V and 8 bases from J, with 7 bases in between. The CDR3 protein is CATSRDRNGYTF. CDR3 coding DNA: TGTGCCACCAGCAGAGACAGGAACGGCTACACCTTC.

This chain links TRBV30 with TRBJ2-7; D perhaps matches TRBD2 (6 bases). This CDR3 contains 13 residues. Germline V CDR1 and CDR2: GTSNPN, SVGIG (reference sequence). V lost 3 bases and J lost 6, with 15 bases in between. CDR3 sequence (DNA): TGTGCCTGGAGCGCGGGACTTGAAGGCGAGCAGTACTTC. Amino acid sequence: CAWSAGLEGEQYF.

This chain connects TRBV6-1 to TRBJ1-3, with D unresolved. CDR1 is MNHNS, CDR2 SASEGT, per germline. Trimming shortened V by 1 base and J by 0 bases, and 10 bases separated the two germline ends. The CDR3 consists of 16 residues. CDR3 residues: CASSEDGGGSGNTIYF. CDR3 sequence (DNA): TGTGCCAGCAGTGAAGATGGCGGAGGCTCTGGAAACACCATATATTTT.

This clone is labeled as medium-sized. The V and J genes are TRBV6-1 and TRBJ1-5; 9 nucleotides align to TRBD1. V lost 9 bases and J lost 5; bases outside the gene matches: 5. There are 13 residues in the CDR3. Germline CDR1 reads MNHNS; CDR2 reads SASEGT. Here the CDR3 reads CASQGTGYQPQHF. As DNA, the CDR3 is TGTGCCAGTCAGGGGACAGGGTATCAGCCCCAGCATTTT.

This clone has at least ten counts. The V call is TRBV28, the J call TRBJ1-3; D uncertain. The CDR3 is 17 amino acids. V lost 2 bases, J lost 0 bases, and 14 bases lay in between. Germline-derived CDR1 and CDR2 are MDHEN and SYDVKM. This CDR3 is CASSLPEDRSSGNTIYF. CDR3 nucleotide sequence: TGTGCCAGCAGTTTACCCGAAGACCGGAGCTCTGGAAACACCATATATTTT. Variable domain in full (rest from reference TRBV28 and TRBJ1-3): DVKVTQSSRYLVKRTGEKVFLECVQDMDHENMFWYRQDPGLGLRLIYFSYDVKMKEKGDIPEGYSVSREKKERFSLILESASTNQTSMYLCASSLPEDRSSGNTIYFGEGSWLTVV.

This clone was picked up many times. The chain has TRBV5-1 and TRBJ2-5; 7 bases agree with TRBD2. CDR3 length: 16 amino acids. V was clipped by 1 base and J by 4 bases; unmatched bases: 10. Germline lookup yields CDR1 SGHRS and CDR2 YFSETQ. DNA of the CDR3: TGCGCCAGCAGCTTGATGCCGGCGGGAGAGGGAGAGACCCAGTACTTC. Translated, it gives CASSLMPAGEGETQYF.

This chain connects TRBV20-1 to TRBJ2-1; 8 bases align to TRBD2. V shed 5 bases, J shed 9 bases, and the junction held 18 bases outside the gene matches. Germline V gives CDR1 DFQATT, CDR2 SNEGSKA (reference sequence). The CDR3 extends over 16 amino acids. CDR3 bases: TGCAGTGCTCCTCCCGCTCCGGCGGGAGGAATGGGTGAGCAGTTCTTC. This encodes CSAPPAPAGGMGEQFF.

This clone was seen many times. Written as DNA, the CDR3 is TGTGCCTGGACTGGGGGGGGACTAGCGGGAGACGGGGAGGGCACCGGGGAGCTGTTTTTT. Translated, it gives CAWTGGGLAGDGEGTGELFF. The chain is built from TRBV30 and TRBJ2-2, with 14 bases fitting TRBD2. The junction had 17 bases not matched to a gene; V was cut back by 4 bases and J by 4 bases. The CDR3 covers 20 residues. Germline V gene lookup returns CDR1 GTSNPN and CDR2 SVGIG (reference sequence). The full variable domain, its missing parts supplied by reference TRBV30 and TRBJ2-2, is SQTIHQWPATLVQPVGSPLSLECTVEGTSNPNLYWYRQAAGRGLQLLFYSVGIGQISSEVPQNLSASRPQDRQFILSSKKLLLSDSGFYLCAWTGGGLAGDGEGTGELFFGEGSRLTVL.

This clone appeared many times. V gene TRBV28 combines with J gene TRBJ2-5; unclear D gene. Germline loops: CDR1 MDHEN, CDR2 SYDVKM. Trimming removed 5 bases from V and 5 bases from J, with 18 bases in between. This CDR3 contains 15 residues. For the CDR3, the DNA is TGTGCCAGCAGTCCACCCTACACCCCAGGCGAGACCCAGTACTTC. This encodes CASSPPYTPGETQYF.

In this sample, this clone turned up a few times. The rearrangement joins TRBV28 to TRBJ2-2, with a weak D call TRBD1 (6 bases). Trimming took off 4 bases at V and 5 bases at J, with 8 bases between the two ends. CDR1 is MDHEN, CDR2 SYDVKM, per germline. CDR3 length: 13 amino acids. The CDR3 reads CASSSRGTGELFF. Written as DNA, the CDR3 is TGTGCCAGCAGTTCCAGGGGAACCGGGGAGCTGTTTTTT.

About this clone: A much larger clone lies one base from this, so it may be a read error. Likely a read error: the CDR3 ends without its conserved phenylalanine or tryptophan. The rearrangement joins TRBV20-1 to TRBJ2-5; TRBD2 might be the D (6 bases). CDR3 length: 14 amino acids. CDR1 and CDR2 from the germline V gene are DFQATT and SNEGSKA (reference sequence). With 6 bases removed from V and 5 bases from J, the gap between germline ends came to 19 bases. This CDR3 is CSAGRVRGWETQYL. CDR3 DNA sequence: TGCAGTGCAGGAAGAGTTCGGGGGTGGGAGACCCAGTACCTC.

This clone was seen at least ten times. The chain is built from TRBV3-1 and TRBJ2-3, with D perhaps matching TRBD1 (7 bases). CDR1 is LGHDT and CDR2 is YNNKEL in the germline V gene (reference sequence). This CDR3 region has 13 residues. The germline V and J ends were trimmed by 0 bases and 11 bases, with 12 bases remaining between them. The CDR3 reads CASSQDRQGGQYF. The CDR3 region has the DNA TGTGCCAGCAGCCAAGATCGGCAGGGGGGGCAGTATTTT.

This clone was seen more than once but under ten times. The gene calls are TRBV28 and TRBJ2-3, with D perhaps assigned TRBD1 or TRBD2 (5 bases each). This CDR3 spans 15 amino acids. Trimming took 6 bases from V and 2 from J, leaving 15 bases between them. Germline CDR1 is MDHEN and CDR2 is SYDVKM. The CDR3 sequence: CASSPPWDLTDTQYF. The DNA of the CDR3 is TGTGCCAGCAGCCCACCCTGGGACCTCACAGATACGCAGTATTTT.